These 8 T cell receptor beta chains came from one sample sequenced in a study of blood T cell repertoires in COVID-19. Sequenced by immunoSEQ multiplex PCR; TCRdb stores in-frame clones only, minus some. This table has about 220,000 clones, around 84% appearing once. The sample taken for sequencing was peripheral blood. Every receptor here comes from a man between 25 and 39 years old with active or convalescent COVID-19.

This chain connects TRBV10-1 to TRBJ1-1; 8 nucleotides line up with TRBD1. Germline V gene sequence: CDR1 WNHNN, CDR2 SYGVQD (reference sequence). This CDR3 has 15 residues. Trimming at V came to 2 bases and at J to 5 bases, leaving 7 bases not matched to a gene. CDR3 loop: CASSEGWTGRTEAFF. As DNA, the CDR3 is TGCGCCAGCAGTGAGGGATGGACAGGGCGGACTGAAGCTTTCTTT.

The rearrangement joins TRBV6-5 to TRBJ2-7, with D perhaps matching TRBD1 (7 bases). This CDR3 is built from 14 residues. CDR1 is MNHEY, CDR2 SVGAGI, per germline. V lost 5 bases, J lost 6 bases, and 17 bases lay in between. Here the CDR3 reads CASSLKGGTAEQYF. DNA for the CDR3: TGTGCCAGCAGTCTTAAAGGAGGGACAGCCGAGCAGTACTTC.

This clone was picked up a small number of times. The rearrangement links TRBV10-3 to TRBJ1-6; 7 bases fit TRBD1. The J segment lost 9 bases and the V segment lost 7 bases, leaving 9 bases of the junction unmatched. Germline V gene data show CDR1 as ENHRY and CDR2 as SYGVKD. The CDR3 has 14 residues. The CDR3 protein is CAITSRDSGSPLHF. In nucleotides, the CDR3 is TGTGCCATCACAAGCCGGGACAGTGGTTCACCCCTCCACTTT.

The V call is TRBV15, the J call TRBJ2-7, with 9 nucleotides matching TRBD1. Germline V gene sequence: CDR1 LNHNV, CDR2 YYDKDF (reference sequence). V trimming: 5 bases; J trimming: 6 bases; junction bases outside the gene matches: 11. This CDR3 is built from 15 residues. The chain's CDR3 is CATSLTGTGKVEQYF. CDR3 bases: TGTGCCACCAGCTTGACCGGGACAGGGAAGGTCGAGCAGTACTTC.

CDR3 loop: CASSLGPRASSYNEQFF. The CDR3 region has the DNA TGTGCCAGCAGCTTGGGGCCCCGGGCCAGCTCCTACAATGAGCAGTTCTTC. The chain employs TRBV7-6 and TRBJ2-1, with D perhaps TRBD1 (5 bases). Per the germline V gene, CDR1 is SGHVS and CDR2 is FNYEAQ. The CDR3 consists of 17 residues. Trimming shortened V by 3 bases and J by 0 bases, and 15 bases separated the two germline ends.

This chain uses TRBV28 with TRBJ2-3, with 12 positions matching TRBD2. CDR3 length: 15 amino acids. The V gene's germline CDR1 is MDHEN and CDR2 SYDVKM. V dropped 5 bases and J dropped 4; count of bases not matched to a gene: 4. The CDR3 loop reads CASSQRLAGADTQYF. The CDR3 bases are TGTGCCAGCAGTCAAAGACTAGCGGGAGCAGATACGCAGTATTTT.

V and J are TRBV28 and TRBJ1-1; D unresolved. CDR3 length: 14 amino acids. From germline, CDR1 is MDHEN and CDR2 SYDVKM. The V end was cut by 2 bases, the J end by 10 bases, with 17 bases between. CDR3 nucleotide sequence: TGTGCCAGCAGTTTAGACGGGAACCCCACGGGAGCTTTCTTT. It specifies CASSLDGNPTGAFF.

In nucleotides, the CDR3 is TGTGCCAGTCGCGGGACAGGGAGAAACTCACCCCTCCACTTT. It is translated as CASRGTGRNSPLHF. The chain has TRBV19 and TRBJ1-6, with 9 bases fitting TRBD1. Germline CDR1 and CDR2: LNHDA and SQIVND (reference sequence). Trimming removed 8 bases from V and 10 bases from J; junction bases left unmatched: 9. This CDR3 is built from 14 residues.